This T cell receptor (beta chain) originates from a study of OX40 agonist ivuxolimab in advanced cancers. Findings of the study overall: CD8+ T cells showed, on average, more clonal expansion than CD4+ cells. Also present in some nonresponders was a low level of normalized T-cell clonal expansion.

Concerning this clone: Its antigen is undetermined.

This table comes from immunoSEQ multiplex PCR, and its TCRdb copy is limited to in-frame clones, with some not included. The sample shows 55,000 to 75,000 clones, approximately 82% of them seen only once. Germline V lookup: CDR1 ENHRY, CDR2 SYGVKD. Unmatched junction bases numbered 0, after V lost 2 bases and J lost 0 bases. The length of the CDR3 is 14 residues. The genes are TRBV10-3 and TRBJ2-7; 8 bases map to TRBD2. The sequence was obtained from an adult with an advanced solid tumor such as melanoma, head and neck, liver or kidney cancer. Material: CD4+ or CD8+ T cells sorted from blood, obtained in a trial of the OX40 agonist ivuxolimab. The CDR3 loop reads CAISEGTSSYEQYF. CDR3 in DNA: TGTGCCATCAGTGAGGGGACTAGCTCCTACGAGCAGTACTTC.